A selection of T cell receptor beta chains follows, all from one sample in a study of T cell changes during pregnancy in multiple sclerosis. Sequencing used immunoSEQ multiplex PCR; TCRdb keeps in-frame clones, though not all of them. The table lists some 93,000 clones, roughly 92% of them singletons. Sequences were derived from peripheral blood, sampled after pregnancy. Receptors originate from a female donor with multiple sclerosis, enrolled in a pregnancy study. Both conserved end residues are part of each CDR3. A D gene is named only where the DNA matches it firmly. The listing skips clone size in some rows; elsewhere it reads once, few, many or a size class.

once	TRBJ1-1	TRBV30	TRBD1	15	CAASDRPRGRAEAFF	TGTGCCGCCTCGGACAGGCCGAGGGGAAGGGCTGAAGCTTTCTTT
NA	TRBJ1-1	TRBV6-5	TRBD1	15	CASSVGQGVNTEAFF	TGTGCCAGCAGTGTGGGACAGGGGGTGAACACTGAAGCTTTCTTT
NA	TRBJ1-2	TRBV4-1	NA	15	CASSQESQMNYGYTF	TGCGCCAGCAGCCAAGAGTCTCAGATGAACTATGGCTACACCTTC
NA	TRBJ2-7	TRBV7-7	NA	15	CASSLKPSPSGEQYF	TGTGCCAGCAGCCTTAAGCCTAGCCCCAGTGGTGAGCAGTACTTC
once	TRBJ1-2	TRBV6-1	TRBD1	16	CASSERRAGGAGGYTF	TGTGCCAGCAGTGAACGCCGGGCAGGGGGCGCCGGTGGCTACACCTTC
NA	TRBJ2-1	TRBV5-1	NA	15	CASSSPLRGYNEQFF	TGCGCCAGCAGTTCCCCTCTAAGGGGCTACAATGAGCAGTTCTTC
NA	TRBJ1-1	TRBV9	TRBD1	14	CASSVGGQGARAFF	TGTGCCAGCAGCGTAGGAGGACAGGGGGCGCGAGCTTTCTTT
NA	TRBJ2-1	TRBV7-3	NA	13	CASSPGLINEQFF	TGTGCCAGCAGCCCAGGCCTGATCAATGAGCAGTTCTTC
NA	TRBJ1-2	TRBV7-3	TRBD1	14	CASSYRGGDDGYTF	TGTGCCAGCAGCTACAGGGGAGGCGACGATGGCTACACCTTC
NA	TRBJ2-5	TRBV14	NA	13	CASRQGGRETQYF	TGTGCCAGCAGGCAGGGGGGAAGAGAGACCCAGTACTTC
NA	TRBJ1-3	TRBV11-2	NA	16	CASRPRLFRSGNTIYF	TGTGCCAGCAGACCGCGACTTTTCCGCTCTGGAAACACCATATATTTT
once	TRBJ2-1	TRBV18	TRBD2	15	CASSPPSGSLNEQFF	TGTGCCAGCTCACCACCTAGCGGGAGTCTCAATGAGCAGTTCTTC
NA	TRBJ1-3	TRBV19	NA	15	CASSNSGNAGNTIYF	TGTGCCAGTAGTAATTCGGGGAACGCTGGAAACACCATATATTTT
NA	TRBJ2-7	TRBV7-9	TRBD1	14	CASSLGQGVYEQYF	TGTGCCAGCAGCTTAGGACAGGGAGTTTACGAGCAGTACTTC
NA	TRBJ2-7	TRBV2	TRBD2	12	CAIRLANYEQYF	TGTGCCATACGACTAGCTAACTACGAGCAGTACTTC
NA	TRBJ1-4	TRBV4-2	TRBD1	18	CASSQNLGQGGDGEKLFF	TGTGCCAGCAGCCAGAACCTCGGACAGGGCGGGGATGGGGAAAAACTGTTTTTT
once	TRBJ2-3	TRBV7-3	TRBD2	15	CASSLGRGATDTQYF	TGTGCCAGCAGCTTAGGGCGGGGGGCAACAGATACGCAGTATTTT
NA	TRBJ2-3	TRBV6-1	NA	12	CASSRGADTQYF	TGTGCCAGCAGCAGGGGGGCAGATACGCAGTATTTT